This T cell receptor (beta chain) was sequenced for a study of sequential checkpoint blockade in melanoma. Study information: Both treatment sequences were followed by maintenance nivolumab.

There are 14 residues in the CDR3. V was trimmed by 6 bases and J by 4 bases, leaving 16 bases between them. The germline V gene encodes CDR1 SQVTM and CDR2 ANQGSEA. Specified treatment: randomized to nivolumab then ipilimumab (arm A) or the reverse (arm B). No patient had prior DNA-damaging chemotherapy. PBMC sorting kept live CD3+CD8+ cells without CD19 or CD56. Repertoires were generated with immunoSEQ multiplex PCR, while TCRdb's copy carries only in-frame clones and drops some. The table includes roughly 8,400 clones, about 75% detected once. Sequences were derived from CD8+ T cells sorted from blood (inferred from file names), sampled from a patient given nivolumab and ipilimumab in sequence. The clonotype originates from a human donor with melanoma. This chain uses TRBV29-1 with TRBJ2-1, with D perhaps matching TRBD1 (6 bases). CDR3 sequence (DNA): TGCAGCGTCAGGGGTTCGGGCGGTTACAATGAGCAGTTCTTC. Translation gives CSVRGSGGYNEQFF.